The entry below gives a single T cell receptor beta chain sequence along with its context. This sample is drawn from a study of CD4 and CD8 cells across lung adenocarcinoma regions. The CDR3 spans 14 residues. Trimming removed 7 bases from V and 7 bases from J; junction bases left unmatched: 10. The germline V gene encodes CDR1 MNHEY and CDR2 SVGEGT. Donors had localized lung adenocarcinoma, a non-small cell lung cancer. TCRdb analysed the PCR reads with MiXCR anew, one entry per CDR3 protein. The sample records about 17,000 distinct CDR3 sequences, about 43% being singletons. This chain joins TRBV6-2 or TRBV6-3 and TRBJ2-7, with 10 bases aligning to TRBD2. The sequence was collected from a male donor with lung adenocarcinoma. The CD4 and CD8 labels of this study may be unreliable. Sequenced input: CD4+ T cells from the margin of a lung tumor. The CDR3 here is CASTPSGSSGEQYF. The DNA for the CDR3 is TGTGCCAGCACCCCTAGCGGGAGTTCGGGGGAGCAGTACTTC.